Listed below are T cell receptor beta chains from one sample, sequenced in a study of shared clonotypes between healthy human individuals. Method: immunoSEQ multiplex PCR; TCRdb's copy keeps in-frame clones and lacks some. The data contain around 690,000 clones, 90% of them singletons. The sample was memory CD8+ T cells from PBMCs. Receptor source: a man aged 18 to 29 in good health. Some clones in this sample may be carry-over from other donors' samples. The CDR3 runs from the conserved cysteine through the conserved F or W. A D gene is named only where the DNA matches it firmly. Clone size, where shown, is once, few, many, or a class for clones that have expanded.

length: 14
V: TRBV11-3
D: -
size: -
J: TRBJ2-5
CDR3: CASSLVAGEETQYF
DNA: TGTGCCAGCAGCTTAGTCGCAGGGGAAGAGACCCAGTACTTC

length: 14
V: TRBV28
D: TRBD1
size: -
J: TRBJ2-3
CDR3: CATTPRQGADTQYF
DNA: TGTGCCACTACCCCCCGGCAGGGGGCAGATACGCAGTATTTT

length: 17
V: TRBV19
D: TRBD1
size: -
J: TRBJ2-3
CDR3: CASSMRGLAGLEDTQYF
DNA: TGTGCCAGTAGTATGAGGGGGCTAGCAGGGTTGGAAGATACGCAGTATTTT

length: 12
V: TRBV27
D: -
size: few
J: TRBJ1-1
CDR3: CASSGGSTEAFF
DNA: TGTGCCAGCAGTGGAGGAAGCACTGAAGCTTTCTTT

length: 19
V: TRBV9
D: TRBD2
size: -
J: TRBJ2-1
CDR3: CASSPRRGSGSPRSDEQFF
DNA: TGTGCCAGCAGCCCCCGGCGTGGTAGCGGGAGTCCTCGGTCGGATGAGCAGTTCTTC

length: 15
V: TRBV5-5
D: -
size: -
J: TRBJ2-7
CDR3: CASIPFGGAGYEQYF
DNA: TGTGCCAGCATCCCGTTTGGGGGGGCCGGCTACGAGCAGTACTTC

length: 15
V: TRBV9
D: -
size: -
J: TRBJ2-1
CDR3: CASSLTGNPYNEQFF
DNA: TGTGCCAGCAGCTTGACAGGCAACCCCTACAATGAGCAGTTCTTC

length: 18
V: TRBV5-6
D: -
size: -
J: TRBJ2-3
CDR3: CASSLLSRNRVTTDTQYF
DNA: TGTGCCAGCAGCTTGTTATCCAGGAACAGGGTCACCACAGATACGCAGTATTTT

length: 15
V: TRBV28
D: -
size: -
J: TRBJ2-7
CDR3: CASTTWQEKPYEQYF
DNA: TGTGCCAGCACTACCTGGCAGGAAAAACCCTACGAGCAGTACTTC

length: 16
V: TRBV27
D: -
size: -
J: TRBJ2-7
CDR3: CASIGSFRLSPYEQYF
DNA: TGTGCCAGCATAGGATCCTTCCGCCTCTCCCCCTACGAGCAGTACTTC

length: 11
V: TRBV20-1
D: -
size: once
J: TRBJ2-7
CDR3: CSAGDFYEQYF
DNA: TGCAGTGCCGGGGACTTCTACGAGCAGTACTTC

length: 12
V: TRBV7-9
D: -
size: -
J: TRBJ2-3
CDR3: CASSLVRDTQYF
DNA: TGTGCCAGCAGCTTAGTCCGAGATACGCAGTATTTT

length: 15
V: TRBV4-3
D: TRBD2
size: -
J: TRBJ2-7
CDR3: CASSHWGRAGYEQYF
DNA: TGCGCCAGCAGCCATTGGGGGAGGGCCGGGTACGAGCAGTACTTC

length: 13
V: TRBV27
D: TRBD2
size: -
J: TRBJ2-1
CDR3: CLAGGSSYNEQFF
DNA: TGTTTAGCGGGAGGGAGCTCCTACAATGAGCAGTTCTTC

length: 13
V: TRBV2
D: -
size: -
J: TRBJ2-1
CDR3: CASRPHPGPEQFF
DNA: TGTGCCAGCAGGCCCCACCCCGGCCCCGAGCAGTTCTTC

length: 12
V: TRBV7-9
D: -
size: -
J: TRBJ2-7
CDR3: CASSPEGGEQYF
DNA: TGTGCCAGCAGCCCCGAGGGAGGCGAGCAGTACTTC

length: 15
V: TRBV5-5
D: -
size: -
J: TRBJ1-2
CDR3: CASSLELGAGYGYTF
DNA: TGTGCCAGCAGCTTGGAACTGGGGGCCGGCTATGGCTACACCTTC

length: 15
V: TRBV28
D: -
size: -
J: TRBJ2-6
CDR3: CASSRRASGANVLTF
DNA: TGTGCCAGCTCCCGCAGGGCTTCAGGGGCCAACGTCCTGACTTTC

length: 16
V: TRBV4-1
D: -
size: -
J: TRBJ2-1
CDR3: CASSPGIASSYNEQFF
DNA: TGCGCCAGCAGCCCCGGGATTGCGAGCTCCTACAATGAGCAGTTCTTC

length: 13
V: TRBV7-2
D: TRBD1
size: -
J: TRBJ2-7
CDR3: CASSRDRSYEQYF
DNA: TGTGCCAGCAGCCGGGACAGGAGCTACGAGCAGTACTTC

length: 15
V: TRBV5-4
D: -
size: -
J: TRBJ2-7
CDR3: CASSGSRTGSYEQYF
DNA: TGTGCCAGCAGCGGCTCGCGGACGGGCTCCTACGAGCAGTACTTC

length: 13
V: TRBV5-6
D: -
size: -
J: TRBJ1-5
CDR3: CASSLARQPGEHF
DNA: TGTGCCAGCAGCTTGGCCCGGCAGCCCGGGGAGCATTTT

length: 13
V: TRBV28
D: -
size: -
J: TRBJ1-1
CDR3: CASSFVVEGEAFF
DNA: TGTGCCAGCAGTTTTGTGGTAGAGGGGGAAGCTTTCTTT

length: 16
V: TRBV7-9
D: -
size: -
J: TRBJ1-1
CDR3: CASSPSRGAKNTEAFF
DNA: TGTGCCAGCAGCCCCTCTCGAGGGGCAAAGAACACTGAAGCTTTCTTT

length: 17
V: TRBV29-1
D: TRBD2
size: -
J: TRBJ2-7
CDR3: CSVEDPKTSGRSHEQYF
DNA: TGCAGCGTTGAAGACCCCAAAACTAGCGGGAGGTCCCACGAGCAGTACTTC

length: 14
V: TRBV11-1
D: -
size: -
J: TRBJ2-2
CDR3: CASSLGYYTGELFF
DNA: TGTGCCAGCAGCTTAGGCTACTACACCGGGGAGCTGTTTTTT

length: 12
V: TRBV7-6
D: -
size: -
J: TRBJ1-1
CDR3: CASSLGGAEAFF
DNA: TGTGCCAGCAGCTTAGGGGGAGCTGAAGCTTTCTTT

length: 11
V: TRBV7-2
D: -
size: -
J: TRBJ1-1
CDR3: CASSFGEEAFF
DNA: TGTGCCAGCAGCTTTGGCGAAGAAGCTTTCTTT